The 31 T cell receptor beta chains below were found in one sample sequenced in a study of cytotoxic CD8 clonotypes in ibrutinib-treated CLL. The repertoire was sequenced with immunoSEQ multiplex PCR; TCRdb's copy has only in-frame clones and lacks some. The sample carries about 49,000 clones, approximately 53% recorded once. The sample consisted of PBMCs, taken after 12 months of ibrutinib treatment. The receptors stem from a human donor with chronic lymphocytic leukemia.

The chain uses TRBV11-2 and TRBJ1-3, with 10 bases lining up with TRBD1. This CDR3 is built from 14 residues. Germline assignment: CDR1 SGHAT and CDR2 FQNNGV. V shed 3 bases, J shed 4 bases, and the junction held 0 bases outside the gene matches. The CDR3 region has the DNA TGTGCCAGCAGCTTGGGACAGGGGGGAAACACCATATATTTT. This gives the protein CASSLGQGGNTIYF. Full variable domain (rest looked up from reference TRBV11-2 and TRBJ1-3): EAGVAQSPRYKIIEKRQSVAFWCNPISGHATLYWYQQILGQGPKLLIQFQNNGVVDDSQLPKDRFSAERLKGVDSTLKIQPAKLEDSAVYLCASSLGQGGNTIYFGEGSWLTVV.

This chain connects TRBV4-1 to TRBJ2-7; 8 bases align to TRBD1. The CDR3 loop spans 17 amino acids. Per germline, CDR1 MGHRA and CDR2 YSYEKL. Trimming took 5 bases from V and 4 from J; bases not matched to a gene: 16. CDR3 sequence (DNA): TGCGCCAGCAGCGGAGGACAGGGTTCGGGTTCGACTTACGAGCAGTACTTC. This gives the protein CASSGGQGSGSTYEQYF.

The gene calls are TRBV7-6 and TRBJ2-5, with a weak D call TRBD2 (6 bases). The germline V gene has CDR1 SGHVS and CDR2 FNYEAQ. V lost 6 bases and J 3 bases, leaving 11 bases between the germline ends. This CDR3 is 13 amino acids long. The CDR3 protein is CASSLTRKETQYF. The CDR3 DNA reads TGTGCCAGCAGTTTGACTAGAAAAGAGACCCAGTACTTC.

The chain joins TRBV7-9 to TRBJ2-7, with a tentative D call TRBD1 (6 bases). CDR1 and CDR2 (germline): SEHNR, FQNEAQ (reference sequence). This CDR3 region has 12 residues. Trimming stripped 2 bases from V and 9 bases from J, with 11 bases between. CDR3 in amino acids: CASSLFRGGQYF. The CDR3 region has the DNA TGTGCCAGCAGCTTATTCAGGGGCGGGCAGTACTTC. Full variable domain (missing parts from reference TRBV7-9 and TRBJ2-7): DTGVSQNPRHKITKRGQNVTFRCDPISEHNRLYWYRQTLGQGPEFLTYFQNEAQLEKSRLLSDRFSAERPKGSFSTLEIQRTEQGDSAMYLCASSLFRGGQYFGPGTRLTVT.

The chain joins TRBV2 to TRBJ1-1; 7 nucleotides line up with TRBD1. The length of the CDR3 is 12 residues. The V and J ends lost 6 bases and 10 bases, in that order; junction bases with no gene match: 8. CDR1 and CDR2 from the germline V gene are SNHLY and FYNNEI. CDR3 protein: CASRDRALRAFF. The CDR3, as DNA: TGTGCCAGCAGAGACAGGGCCCTTCGAGCTTTCTTT.

This clone has only a few counts. This chain links TRBV7-6 with TRBJ2-5, with a possible D match to TRBD1 (6 bases). The CDR3 is made up of 14 amino acids. CDR1 SGHVS and CDR2 FNYEAQ come from the germline V gene. The V end lost 6 bases, the J end lost 3 bases, and 14 bases lay between the germline ends. This CDR3 reads CASSPTGQKETQYF. The CDR3 DNA follows: TGTGCCAGCAGTCCTACCGGACAGAAAGAGACCCAGTACTTC.

This chain joins TRBV5-4 and TRBJ2-5, with TRBD2 identical over 7 bases. V lost 0 bases to trimming and J lost 7 bases; unmatched junction nucleotides: 12. The length of the CDR3 is 16 residues. The V gene's germline CDR1 is SGHNT and CDR2 YYREEE (reference sequence). This CDR3 reads CASSLGGGQGQMTQYF. DNA of the CDR3: TGTGCCAGCAGCTTGGGGGGAGGGCAAGGGCAAATGACCCAGTACTTC.

This clone has at least ten counts. This rearrangement joins TRBV30 to TRBJ1-2; D gene unclear. The germline V gene has CDR1 GTSNPN and CDR2 SVGIG (reference sequence). V was shortened by 0 bases and J by 4 bases, with 3 bases between the two germline ends. The CDR3 loop spans 11 amino acids. CDR3 nucleotides: TGTGCCTGGAGTGTAATCTATGGCTACACCTTC. Its protein product is CAWSVIYGYTF.

The genes are TRBV9 and TRBJ1-1; a possible D gene is TRBD1 (6 bases). The germline V and J ends were trimmed by 0 bases and 1 base, with 10 bases remaining between them. This CDR3 contains 15 residues. Germline CDR1 SGDLS, CDR2 YYNGEE. Here the CDR3 reads CASSVAPGQNTEAFF. CDR3 nucleotides: TGTGCCAGCAGCGTAGCTCCGGGACAGAACACTGAAGCTTTCTTT. Full variable domain (missing parts from reference TRBV9 and TRBJ1-1): DSGVTQTPKHLITATGQRVTLRCSPRSGDLSVYWYQQSLDQGLQFLIQYYNGEERAKGNILERFSAQQFPDLHSELNLSSLELGDSALYFCASSVAPGQNTEAFFGQGTRLTVV.

The chain has TRBV19 and TRBJ1-5, with TRBD1 identical over 7 bases. Losses at the gene ends were 5 bases for V and 6 bases for J; bases not matched to a gene: 7. CDR1 and CDR2 from the germline V gene are LNHDA and SQIVND (reference sequence). The CDR3 totals 14 residues. For the CDR3, the DNA is TGTGCCAGTAGTGTCGACAGGGTCGGTCAGCCCCAGCATTTT. Its protein product is CASSVDRVGQPQHF.

This clone was found a few times. The rearrangement links TRBV7-2 to TRBJ2-1, with TRBD2 matching over 10 bases. CDR3 length equals 15 residues. Germline CDR1 is SGHTA and CDR2 is FQGNSA. J gave up 8 bases and V 4 bases, and 8 bases lay outside the gene matches. The CDR3 reads CASSSPGLARYEQFF. CDR3 bases: TGTGCCAGCAGCTCCCCGGGACTAGCGAGATATGAGCAGTTCTTC. Complete variable domain (other parts from reference TRBV7-2 and TRBJ2-1): GAGVSQSPSNKVTEKGKDVELRCDPISGHTALYWYRQSLGQGLEFLIYFQGNSAPDKSGLPSDRFSAERTGGSVSTLTIQRTQQEDSAVYLCASSSPGLARYEQFFGPGTRLTVL.

This clone was detected ten times or more. V usage is TRBV20-1 and J usage is TRBJ1-2; 8 positions agree with TRBD1. The CDR3 runs 11 residues. Trimming cost V 7 bases and J 7 bases; bases outside gene matches: 5. CDR1 is DFQATT, CDR2 SNEGSKA, per germline (reference sequence). CDR3 sequence (DNA): TGCAGTGTTTGGCAGGGGGCTGGCTACACCTTC. Protein product: CSVWQGAGYTF.

V is TRBV10-3 and J is TRBJ2-7, with 8 positions matching TRBD1. Per the germline V gene, CDR1 is ENHRY and CDR2 is SYGVKD. The CDR3 is made up of 14 amino acids. V lost 3 bases to trimming and J lost 5 bases; unmatched junction nucleotides: 6. The CDR3 bases are TGTGCCATCAGTGATACAGGGGGATACGACGAGCAGTACTTC. This encodes CAISDTGGYDEQYF.

V and J are TRBV10-3 and TRBJ1-1, with TRBD1 matching over 7 bases. The CDR3 length is 16 residues. The germline gives CDR1 ENHRY, CDR2 SYGVKD. V gave up 4 bases and J gave up 1 base; unmatched junction bases: 9. This CDR3 is CAISVLGQPTNTEAFF. The DNA of the CDR3 is TGTGCCATCAGTGTACTGGGACAGCCAACGAACACTGAAGCTTTCTTT.

The chain is built from TRBV11-3 and TRBJ2-1; the D is unclear. Deletions cut 0 bases from V and 10 bases from J, with 10 bases between. CDR1 and CDR2 (germline): SGHNT, YENEEA. The CDR3 sequence is 13 residues long. The CDR3 DNA is TGTGCCAGCAGCTTAGAGTCGAACAGCGAGCAGTTCTTC. It translates to CASSLESNSEQFF.

For this clone: An end of the junction does not agree with germline; a read error may underlie this. The identical CDR3 is also encoded by other nucleotide sequences in the sample. The chain uses TRBV29-1 and TRBJ1-1; 11 bases map to TRBD1. From germline, CDR1 is SQVTM and CDR2 ANQGSEA. The CDR3 consists of 13 residues. CDR3 nucleotides: TGCAGCGTGGACAGGGGGCTGGACACTGAGGCTTTCTTT. Protein sequence: CSVDRGLDTEAFF.

The rearrangement links TRBV7-2 to TRBJ2-7; D remains unclear. Trimming removed 2 bases from V and 6 bases from J, with 8 bases in between. The CDR3 consists of 12 residues. CDR1 is SGHTA and CDR2 is FQGNSA in the germline V gene. The DNA of the CDR3 is TGTGCCAGCAGCTTAACTCTCCGCGAGCAGTACTTC. It is translated as CASSLTLREQYF.

This clone was counted only a few times. The genes are TRBV29-1 and TRBJ2-7; 10 bases line up with TRBD1. The junction had 3 bases not matched to a gene; V was cut back by 7 bases and J by 3 bases. The CDR3 has 12 amino acids. CDR1 is SQVTM and CDR2 is ANQGSEA in the germline V gene. CDR3: CSAGQGVYEQYF. Here the CDR3 DNA reads TGCAGCGCAGGACAGGGGGTCTACGAGCAGTACTTC.

The chain couples TRBV5-1 to TRBJ2-1; D uncertain. Trimming shortened V by 1 base and J by 5 bases, and 13 bases separated the two germline ends. The CDR3 sequence is 15 residues long. The germline CDR1 and CDR2 sequences are SGHRS and YFSETQ. DNA of the CDR3: TGCGCCAGCAGCTTGTGGACGGGCCCTCACAATGAGCAGTTCTTC. This sequence encodes CASSLWTGPHNEQFF.

This clone has just a few counts. This rearrangement joins TRBV29-1 to TRBJ2-5; D possibly uses TRBD1 or TRBD2 (5 bases each). CDR3 length: 13 amino acids. Between the trimmed V and J ends, which lost 4 bases and 3 bases, there was a span of 12 bases. CDR1 is SQVTM, CDR2 ANQGSEA, per germline. Here the CDR3 DNA reads TGCAGCGTTGTACCGGGGCGAGAAGAGACCCAGTACTTC. This sequence encodes CSVVPGREETQYF.

The chain uses TRBV7-9 and TRBJ2-7; D is uncertain. Germline-derived CDR1 and CDR2 are SEHNR and FQNEAQ (reference sequence). The CDR3 covers 11 residues. Trimming removed 3 bases from V and 5 bases from J, with 5 bases in between. The CDR3 protein is CASSFEHEQYF. As DNA, the CDR3 is TGTGCCAGCAGCTTCGAGCACGAGCAGTACTTC.

This clone was recorded only once. The rearrangement uses TRBV28 and TRBJ2-7, with no clear D. CDR3 size: 14 residues. From germline, CDR1 is MDHEN and CDR2 SYDVKM. Trimming took 1 base from V and 0 from J, leaving 7 bases between them. The CDR3 DNA reads TGTGCCAGCAGTTTATCGGGTACCTCCTACGAGCAGTACTTC. Residues: CASSLSGTSYEQYF. Supplemented by reference TRBV28 and TRBJ2-7, the full variable domain reads DVKVTQSSRYLVKRTGEKVFLECVQDMDHENMFWYRQDPGLGLRLIYFSYDVKMKEKGDIPEGYSVSREKKERFSLILESASTNQTSMYLCASSLSGTSYEQYFGPGTRLTVT.

V and J are TRBV18 and TRBJ2-7; the match to TRBD2 covers 10 bases. Per germline, CDR1 KGHSH and CDR2 LQKENI. The CDR3 is made up of 15 amino acids. With 6 bases clipped from V and 4 bases from J, the junction kept 9 bases outside the gene matches. CDR3 amino acids: CASSPGVAGGYEQYF. The CDR3 coding sequence is TGTGCCAGCTCTCCAGGGGTAGCGGGAGGTTACGAGCAGTACTTC.

V gene TRBV19 combines with J gene TRBJ2-6, with D possibly TRBD2 on 5 matching bases. Between the trimmed V and J ends, which lost 6 bases and 4 bases, there was a span of 19 bases. This CDR3 spans 17 amino acids. Germline V lookup: CDR1 LNHDA, CDR2 SQIVND (reference sequence). The DNA of the CDR3 is TGTGCCAGTAGATCCCGGGGTAGGGCGGCGGGGGCCAACGTCCTGACTTTC. Residues: CASRSRGRAAGANVLTF.

The sample holds a few counts of this clone. This chain uses TRBV19 with TRBJ2-7, with 10 bases aligning to TRBD1. V shed 9 bases and J 1 base; nucleotides not matched to a gene: 9. The CDR3 consists of 15 residues. In germline, CDR1 is LNHDA, CDR2 SQIVND (reference sequence). The CDR3 DNA is TGTGCCAGCGGCGACAGGGGGCGGACTTCCTACGAGCAGTACTTC. This codes for CASGDRGRTSYEQYF.

This rearrangement joins TRBV5-6 to TRBJ2-2; D possibly corresponds to TRBD2 (5 bases). The V gene's germline CDR1 is SGHDT and CDR2 YYEEEE. Trimming cost V 0 bases and J 2 bases, with 8 bases left between them. The CDR3 is 15 residues long. CDR3 loop: CASSLAGSNTGELFF. CDR3 bases: TGTGCCAGCAGCTTGGCGGGATCCAACACCGGGGAGCTGTTTTTT.

The rearrangement joins TRBV5-1 to TRBJ1-3; 10 nucleotides match TRBD1. J gave up 4 bases and V 3 bases, and 4 bases lay outside the gene matches. CDR3 length equals 15 residues. Germline CDR1 is SGHRS and CDR2 is YFSETQ. The DNA of the CDR3 is TGCGCCAGCAGCTCGGAGACAGGGGGCGGAAACACCATATATTTT. It encodes CASSSETGGGNTIYF.

The chain is built from TRBV9 and TRBJ2-5; no clear D gene. The CDR3 is 13 amino acids. V lost 0 bases and J lost 5, with 8 bases in between. Germline CDR1 is SGDLS and CDR2 is YYNGEE. This CDR3 is CASSVDTAETQYF. The CDR3 coding sequence is TGTGCCAGCAGCGTAGACACAGCGGAGACCCAGTACTTC.

CDR3 protein: CASRVAGVGHNEQFF. In DNA, the CDR3 is TGTGCCAGCAGGGTAGCGGGAGTGGGCCACAATGAGCAGTTCTTC. V and J are TRBV6-5 and TRBJ2-1, with 9 bases lining up with TRBD2. The CDR3 runs 15 residues. V lost 6 bases, J lost 5 bases, and 8 bases stayed unmatched. CDR1 is MNHEY and CDR2 is SVGAGI in the germline V gene.

This sequence joins TRBV27 and TRBJ2-3, with TRBD2 matching over 12 bases. CDR1 is MNHEY and CDR2 is SMNVEV in the germline V gene (reference sequence). Trimming at V came to 5 bases and at J to 5 bases, leaving 5 bases not matched to a gene. This CDR3 region has 15 residues. The CDR3 reads CASSPPGLAGDTQYF. The CDR3, as DNA: TGTGCCAGCAGTCCCCCGGGACTAGCGGGAGATACGCAGTATTTT.

The chain combines TRBV5-6 with TRBJ2-2; TRBD2 agrees at 10 bases. CDR3 size: 16 residues. The V segment lost 4 bases and the J segment 0 bases; nucleotides outside the gene matches: 3. Germline-derived CDR1 and CDR2 are SGHDT and YYEEEE. In nucleotides, the CDR3 is TGTGCCAGCAGCGCAACTAGCGGGGCGAACACCGGGGAGCTGTTTTTT. Protein: CASSATSGANTGELFF.